What follows are 30 T cell receptor beta chains derived from one specimen sequenced in a study of T cell responses to AZD1222 COVID-19 vaccine. Assay used: immunoSEQ multiplex PCR; TCRdb lists only in-frame clones, some missing. The data hold roughly 80,000 clones, with approximately 88% observed a single time. The specimen was peripheral blood, collected on day 0 of MenACWY control vaccination. These receptors all stem from an adult in good health.

The rearrangement uses TRBV30 and TRBJ1-5, with 9 bases aligning to TRBD1. J was trimmed by 6 bases and V by 2 bases; bases with no gene match: 14. CDR3 length: 17 residues. The V gene's germline CDR1 is GTSNPN and CDR2 SVGIG (reference sequence). This CDR3 reads CAWSIPGTGRIVQPQHF. The CDR3 bases are TGTGCCTGGAGTATTCCCGGGACAGGGAGAATTGTTCAGCCCCAGCATTTT.

This chain connects TRBV27 to TRBJ1-6, with D possibly TRBD1 on 6 matching bases. CDR1 and CDR2 (germline): MNHEY, SMNVEV (reference sequence). The CDR3 sequence is 12 residues long. V gave up 6 bases and J gave up 10 bases, with 10 bases separating them. This chain's CDR3 is CASRTGGSPLHF. CDR3 DNA: TGTGCCAGCAGGACAGGAGGATCACCCCTCCACTTT.

The V call is TRBV9, the J call TRBJ1-1; D unresolved. CDR3 length: 14 amino acids. V was trimmed by 0 bases and J by 0 bases, leaving 6 bases between them. Germline loops: CDR1 SGDLS, CDR2 YYNGEE. The CDR3 loop reads CASSVEQLNTEAFF. The CDR3 coding sequence is TGTGCCAGCAGCGTAGAACAGTTGAACACTGAAGCTTTCTTT.

The rearrangement uses TRBV7-9 and TRBJ1-5, with 12 bases aligning to TRBD1. J was trimmed by 7 bases and V by 5 bases; bases with no gene match: 6. The V gene's germline CDR1 is SEHNR and CDR2 FQNEAQ (reference sequence). The CDR3 consists of 15 residues. CDR3 in amino acids: CASSRSGQGAQPQHF. Here the CDR3 DNA reads TGTGCCAGCAGCCGCTCGGGACAGGGGGCACAGCCCCAGCATTTT.

The gene calls are TRBV7-9 and TRBJ2-7, with D unresolved. The CDR3 length is 14 residues. V was trimmed by 2 bases and J by 4 bases, leaving 12 bases between them. Per the germline V gene, CDR1 is SEHNR and CDR2 is FQNEAQ (reference sequence). As DNA, the CDR3 is TGTGCCAGCAGCTTAAATCCGGCTGAGTACGAGCAGTACTTC. Translated: CASSLNPAEYEQYF.

Remarks on this clone: Other DNA sequences in the sample encode the same CDR3. This chain connects TRBV5-6 to TRBJ1-5, with D uncertain. Trimming shortened V by 0 bases and J by 3 bases, and 4 bases separated the two germline ends. The CDR3 contains 13 residues. Germline values: CDR1 SGHDT, CDR2 YYEEEE. The DNA for the CDR3 is TGTGCCAGCAGCTTGGGGGTCAATCAGCCCCAGCATTTT. Amino acid sequence: CASSLGVNQPQHF.

The chain joins TRBV2 to TRBJ1-2; 8 positions agree with TRBD1. Germline V gene lookup returns CDR1 SNHLY and CDR2 FYNNEI. This CDR3 contains 13 residues. V shed 8 bases and J 7 bases; nucleotides not matched to a gene: 9. The CDR3 DNA reads TGTGCCAGCCAGATAGGACAGGGAGGTGGCTACACCTTC. It codes for CASQIGQGGGYTF. The full variable domain, completed using reference TRBV2 and TRBJ1-2, is EPEVTQTPSHQVTQMGQEVILRCVPISNHLYFYWYRQILGQKVEFLVSFYNNEISEKSEIFDDQFSVERPDGSNFTLKIRSTKLEDSAMYFCASQIGQGGGYTFGSGTRLTVV.

This chain connects TRBV24-1 to TRBJ2-5, with TRBD2 matching 9 bases. The trim removed 0 bases at V and 4 bases at J, leaving 5 bases unmatched. Germline-derived CDR1 and CDR2 are KGHDR and SFDVKD. This CDR3 comprises 16 residues. CDR3 region: CATSDLGAGGPETQYF. DNA for the CDR3: TGTGCCACCAGTGATTTGGGAGCGGGAGGTCCAGAGACCCAGTACTTC.

The CDR3 sequence is CASRLRVFNEQFF. CDR3 bases: TGTGCCAGCAGGCTAAGGGTATTCAATGAGCAGTTCTTC. The chain combines TRBV6-5 with TRBJ2-1; D is ambiguous. The V end was cut by 6 bases, the J end by 6 bases, with 12 bases between. Germline V gene data show CDR1 as MNHEY and CDR2 as SVGAGI. CDR3 length: 13 amino acids.

The chain carries TRBV25-1 and TRBJ1-1; 7 positions match TRBD1. The J segment lost 4 bases and the V segment lost 3 bases, leaving 8 bases of the junction unmatched. CDR1 and CDR2 (germline): MGHDK, SYGVNS. The CDR3 is 15 amino acids. CDR3 sequence reads: CASSDKDRLATEAFF. CDR3 nucleotides: TGTGCCAGCAGTGACAAGGACAGGTTGGCCACTGAAGCTTTCTTT.

This clone was detected once. V usage is TRBV5-6 and J usage is TRBJ2-1, with TRBD1 matching 10 bases. After removal of 0 bases from V and 6 bases from J, the junction contained 6 bases not matched to a gene. The CDR3 is 16 amino acids. Germline CDR1 SGHDT, CDR2 YYEEEE. Written as DNA, the CDR3 is TGTGCCAGCAGCTTGGTGGGGACAGGGGTCGGCAATGAGCAGTTCTTC. Residues: CASSLVGTGVGNEQFF.

The genes are TRBV28 and TRBJ1-5; TRBD1 matches at 7 bases. The CDR3 is made up of 15 amino acids. V shed 4 bases and J 4 bases; nucleotides not matched to a gene: 7. CDR1 is MDHEN and CDR2 is SYDVKM in the germline V gene. The CDR3 reads CASSSGTVGNQPQHF. As DNA, the CDR3 is TGTGCCAGCAGTTCCGGGACAGTTGGAAATCAGCCCCAGCATTTT.

J is TRBJ1-1 and V is TRBV3-1 (or the pseudogene TRBV3-2); D is perhaps TRBD1 (5 bases). V was pared by 1 base and J by 4 bases, with 10 bases between. The CDR3 has 14 residues. Per germline, CDR1 LGHDT and CDR2 YNNKEL (reference sequence). The CDR3 DNA follows: TGTGCCAGCAGCCAAGCAGGGCGGTCCACTGAAGCTTTCTTT. It encodes CASSQAGRSTEAFF.

V and J are TRBV5-4 and TRBJ2-5; TRBD1 or TRBD2 may be the D gene (5 bases each). The germline CDR1 and CDR2 sequences are SGHNT and YYREEE (reference sequence). The ends were cut back, 5 bases at V and 2 bases at J, with 16 bases in the middle. The CDR3 has 15 amino acids. CDR3 sequence (DNA): TGTGCCAGCAGGGGTCTACCGGGACGTCAAGAGACCCAGTACTTC. Amino acid sequence: CASRGLPGRQETQYF.

This chain joins TRBV28 and TRBJ2-7; tentative D call: TRBD1 (5 bases). The CDR3 totals 12 residues. The germline V and J ends were trimmed by 5 bases and 2 bases, with 7 bases remaining between them. Germline V gene lookup returns CDR1 MDHEN and CDR2 SYDVKM. Here the CDR3 DNA reads TGTGCCAGCAGTGTGACAGCCTACGAGCAGTACTTC. Protein: CASSVTAYEQYF.

The genes are TRBV28 and TRBJ1-2, with 9 bases identical to TRBD1. With 5 bases clipped from V and 7 bases from J, the junction kept 8 bases outside the gene matches. Germline V gives CDR1 MDHEN, CDR2 SYDVKM. The CDR3 is 14 amino acids. Here the CDR3 reads CASSGTTGGLGYTF. The CDR3 nucleotides are TGTGCCAGCAGTGGGACCACAGGGGGCCTTGGCTACACCTTC.

The CDR3: CASSLFGTEAFF. CDR3 DNA sequence: TGCGCCAGCAGCTTGTTTGGCACTGAAGCTTTCTTT. This rearrangement joins TRBV5-1 to TRBJ1-1; D uncertain. CDR3 length: 12 residues. The germline CDR1 and CDR2 sequences are SGHRS and YFSETQ. The V and J ends lost 1 base and 4 bases respectively, with 5 bases between them.

V and J are TRBV2 and TRBJ1-5, with D tentatively TRBD1 (6 bases). Germline V gene sequence: CDR1 SNHLY, CDR2 FYNNEI. The CDR3 spans 15 residues. Trimming pared 5 bases from V and 6 bases from J, leaving 17 bases between. CDR3 DNA: TGTGCCAGCAGTTCCCGAGAAGGGGGGGGTCAGCCCCAGCATTTT. It specifies CASSSREGGGQPQHF.

The sample holds one count of this clone. Here the CDR3 DNA reads TGTGCCAGCAGCTTACAGGGGAGCGGCTTTAACACCGGGGAGCTGTTTTTT. Protein product: CASSLQGSGFNTGELFF. The V and J genes are TRBV11-2 and TRBJ2-2; weak D call: TRBD1 (6 bases). V was pared by 2 bases and J by 2 bases, with 15 bases between. CDR1 is SGHAT, CDR2 FQNNGV, per germline. CDR3 length equals 17 residues.

This chain connects TRBV27 to TRBJ2-7, with D perhaps TRBD1 (5 bases). Trimming left V 2 bases short and J 6 bases short, with 11 bases between. Germline values: CDR1 MNHEY, CDR2 SMNVEV (reference sequence). The length of the CDR3 is 13 residues. For the CDR3, the DNA is TGTGCCAGCAGTTTAGGCAGGGTGGGCGAGCAGTACTTC. Protein product: CASSLGRVGEQYF.

The rearrangement joins TRBV7-2 to TRBJ1-5; D not certain. Germline lookup yields CDR1 SGHTA and CDR2 FQGNSA. Trimming left V 8 bases short and J 0 bases short, with 14 bases between. There are 15 residues in the CDR3. The CDR3 here is CASSRHSDSNQPQHF. The CDR3 coding sequence is TGTGCCAGCTCCCGCCATTCCGATAGCAATCAGCCCCAGCATTTT.

CDR3 residues: CASSKPSGTGPVAGANVLTF. The CDR3 DNA follows: TGTGCCAGCAGCAAACCCTCCGGGACAGGACCGGTAGCTGGGGCCAACGTCCTGACTTTC. The rearrangement joins TRBV21-1 to TRBJ2-6; TRBD1 was called by the table and not checked on the DNA. TRBV21-1 is assigned pseudogene status. The CDR3 sequence is 20 residues long.

This chain joins TRBV28 and TRBJ2-7; D gene ambiguous. Germline V gives CDR1 MDHEN, CDR2 SYDVKM. Trimming left V 9 bases short and J 2 bases short, with 8 bases between. This CDR3 is built from 11 residues. CDR3 nucleotide sequence: TGTGCCAGTCTCTCTCCCTACGAGCAGTACTTC. Its protein product is CASLSPYEQYF.

The rearrangement uses TRBV5-4 and TRBJ1-2; D remains ambiguous. CDR3 length equals 13 residues. V was shortened by 7 bases and J by 7 bases, with 17 bases between the two germline ends. In germline, CDR1 is SGHNT, CDR2 YYREEE (reference sequence). CDR3 sequence: CASGVGEGGGYTF. The CDR3 bases are TGTGCCAGCGGGGTTGGGGAGGGAGGTGGCTACACCTTC.

The chain combines TRBV28 with TRBJ1-1; weak D call: TRBD1 (5 bases). The germline V and J ends were trimmed by 2 bases and 11 bases, with 9 bases remaining between them. Germline-derived CDR1 and CDR2 are MDHEN and SYDVKM. The CDR3 contains 11 residues. CDR3 in amino acids: CASSLLGGAFF. The DNA for the CDR3 is TGTGCCAGCAGTTTACTTGGGGGGGCTTTCTTT.

A remark on this clone: The same CDR3 also results from other DNA sequences found in this sample. The chain recombines TRBV5-6 with TRBJ1-5, with D hard to call. Trimming shortened V by 0 bases and J by 4 bases, and 5 bases separated the two germline ends. The germline V gene has CDR1 SGHDT and CDR2 YYEEEE. The CDR3 has 13 amino acids. The CDR3, as DNA: TGTGCCAGCAGCTTGGGGGTGAATCAGCCCCAGCATTTT. This encodes CASSLGVNQPQHF.

The CDR3 spells CASSLLSGGAGDGYTF. For the CDR3, the DNA is TGTGCCAGCAGCCTCCTTTCCGGAGGGGCAGGGGATGGCTACACCTTC. The chain combines TRBV3-1 (or the pseudogene TRBV3-2) with TRBJ1-2, with a possible D match to TRBD1 (6 bases). The CDR3 sequence is 16 residues long. Trimming cost V 4 bases and J 6 bases, with 21 bases left between them. Germline V CDR1 and CDR2: LGHDT, YNNKEL (reference sequence).

The genes are TRBV6-5 and TRBJ2-7; 8 nucleotides line up with TRBD1. With V trimmed by 5 bases and J by 3 bases, 6 bases remained unmatched. The CDR3 has 14 residues. In germline, CDR1 is MNHEY, CDR2 SVGAGI. The DNA for the CDR3 is TGTGCCAGCAGTCCCGGGACAGGAATCTACGAGCAGTACTTC. It translates to CASSPGTGIYEQYF.

This chain links TRBV28 with TRBJ2-4, with a tentative D call TRBD2 (5 bases). The germline CDR1 and CDR2 sequences are MDHEN and SYDVKM. The CDR3 totals 16 residues. The V end lost 6 bases, the J end lost 0 bases, and 15 bases lay between the germline ends. CDR3 bases: TGTGCCAGCAGCTCCCGTAGCGTCCTAGCCAAAAACATTCAGTACTTC. This codes for CASSSRSVLAKNIQYF.

V gene TRBV6-5 combines with J gene TRBJ2-1; 7 bases are shared with TRBD1. Germline V lookup: CDR1 MNHEY, CDR2 SVGAGI. The ends lost 10 bases at V and 4 bases at J; junction bases unmatched: 13. The CDR3 has 15 residues. CDR3 in amino acids: CATKQGKVLYNEQFF. As DNA, the CDR3 is TGTGCCACCAAACAGGGGAAAGTCCTATACAATGAGCAGTTCTTC.